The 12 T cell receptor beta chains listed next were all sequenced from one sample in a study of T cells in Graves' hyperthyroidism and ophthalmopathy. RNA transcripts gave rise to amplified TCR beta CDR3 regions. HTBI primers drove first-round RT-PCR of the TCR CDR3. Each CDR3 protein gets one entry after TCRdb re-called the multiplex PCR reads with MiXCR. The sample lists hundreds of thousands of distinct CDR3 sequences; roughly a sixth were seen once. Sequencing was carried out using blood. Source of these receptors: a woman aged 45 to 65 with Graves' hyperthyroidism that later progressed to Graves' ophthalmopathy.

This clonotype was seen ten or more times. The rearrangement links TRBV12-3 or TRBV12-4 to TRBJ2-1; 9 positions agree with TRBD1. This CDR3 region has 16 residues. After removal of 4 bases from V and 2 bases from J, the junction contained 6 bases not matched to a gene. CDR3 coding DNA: TGTGCCAGCAGTTGGGACAGGGAGTATGCCTACAATGAGCAGTTCTTC. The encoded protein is CASSWDREYAYNEQFF.

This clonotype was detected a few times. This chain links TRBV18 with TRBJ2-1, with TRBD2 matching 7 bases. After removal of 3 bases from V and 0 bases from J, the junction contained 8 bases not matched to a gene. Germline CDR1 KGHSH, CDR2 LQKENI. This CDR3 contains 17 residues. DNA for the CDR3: TGTGCCAGCTCACCCAGAACAGCGGGGTTCTCCTACAATGAGCAGTTCTTC. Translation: CASSPRTAGFSYNEQFF.

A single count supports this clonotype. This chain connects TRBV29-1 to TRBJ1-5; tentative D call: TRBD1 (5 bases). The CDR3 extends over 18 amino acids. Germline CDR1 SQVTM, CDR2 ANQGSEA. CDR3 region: CNDPDTLPVRYSNQPQHF. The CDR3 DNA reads TGCAACGACCCGGACACACTACCCGTCCGTTATAGCAATCAGCCCCAGCATTTT.

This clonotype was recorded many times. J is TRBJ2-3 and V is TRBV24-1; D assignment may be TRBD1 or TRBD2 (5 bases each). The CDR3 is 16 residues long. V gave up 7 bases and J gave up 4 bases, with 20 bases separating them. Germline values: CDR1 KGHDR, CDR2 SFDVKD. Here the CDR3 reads CATSGGPRRGADTQYF. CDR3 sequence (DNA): TGTGCCACCAGCGGCGGACCACGCCGGGGCGCAGATACGCAGTATTTT.

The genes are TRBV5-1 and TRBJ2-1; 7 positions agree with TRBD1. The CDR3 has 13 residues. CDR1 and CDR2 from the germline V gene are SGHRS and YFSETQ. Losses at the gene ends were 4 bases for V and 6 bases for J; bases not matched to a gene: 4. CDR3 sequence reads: CASSVTGFNEQFF. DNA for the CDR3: TGCGCCAGCAGCGTGACAGGGTTCAATGAGCAGTTCTTC.

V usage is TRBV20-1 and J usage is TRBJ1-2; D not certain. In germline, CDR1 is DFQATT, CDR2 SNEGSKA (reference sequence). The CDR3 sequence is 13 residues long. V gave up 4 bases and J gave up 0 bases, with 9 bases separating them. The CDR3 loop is CSANEGPNYGYTF. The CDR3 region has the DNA TGCAGTGCTAATGAAGGTCCTAACTATGGCTACACCTTC.

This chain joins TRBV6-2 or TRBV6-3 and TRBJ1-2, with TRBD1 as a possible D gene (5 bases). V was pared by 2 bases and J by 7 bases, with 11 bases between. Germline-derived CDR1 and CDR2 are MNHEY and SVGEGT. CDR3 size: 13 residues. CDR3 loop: CASSYAQGGGYTF. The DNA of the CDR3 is TGTGCCAGCAGTTACGCCCAGGGTGGTGGCTACACCTTC.

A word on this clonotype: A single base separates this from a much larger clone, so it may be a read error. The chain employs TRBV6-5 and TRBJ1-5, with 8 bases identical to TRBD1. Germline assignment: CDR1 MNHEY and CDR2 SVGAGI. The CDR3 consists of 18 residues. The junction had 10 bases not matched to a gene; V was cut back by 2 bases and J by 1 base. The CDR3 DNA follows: TGTGCCAGCAGTTACATCTACGGGGCAGGGGGCAGCAATCAGCCCCAGCATTTT. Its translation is CASSYIYGAGGSNQPQHF.

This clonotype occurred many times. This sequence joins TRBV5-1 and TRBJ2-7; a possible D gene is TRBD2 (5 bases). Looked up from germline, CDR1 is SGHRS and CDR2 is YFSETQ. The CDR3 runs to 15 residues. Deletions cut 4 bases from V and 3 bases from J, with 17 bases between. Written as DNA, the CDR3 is TGCGCCAGCAGCCCTAGCCGGGTTGTTGACTACGAGCAGTACTTC. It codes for CASSPSRVVDYEQYF.

CDR3 nucleotide sequence: TGTGCCAGCGGCCGATACAGGGGGCGTGAGCCCCAGCATTTT. Protein product: CASGRYRGREPQHF. The chain recombines TRBV6-2 or TRBV6-3 with TRBJ1-5, with TRBD1 identical over 9 bases. The V gene end was trimmed by 8 bases and the J gene end by 8 bases; junction bases not matched to a gene: 10. This CDR3 contains 14 residues. Germline values: CDR1 MNHEY, CDR2 SVGEGT.

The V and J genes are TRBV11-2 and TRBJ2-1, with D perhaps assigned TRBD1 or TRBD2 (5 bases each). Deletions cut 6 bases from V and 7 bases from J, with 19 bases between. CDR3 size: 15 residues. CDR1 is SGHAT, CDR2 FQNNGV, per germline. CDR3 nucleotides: TGTGCCAGCAGTCCCCCTGGCCCCTGGGGGAATGAGCAGTTCTTC. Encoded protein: CASSPPGPWGNEQFF.

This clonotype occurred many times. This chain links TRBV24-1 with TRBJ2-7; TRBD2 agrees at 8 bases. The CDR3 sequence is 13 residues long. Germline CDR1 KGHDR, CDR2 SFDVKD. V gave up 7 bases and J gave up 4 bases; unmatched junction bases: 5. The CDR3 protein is CATSPGGQYEQYF. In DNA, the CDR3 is TGTGCCACCAGCCCGGGAGGGCAGTACGAGCAGTACTTC.